This T cell receptor (beta chain) stems from a study of T-cell reconstitution after alpha-beta-depleted transplantation in children. Unique molecular identifiers featured in how the TCRbeta library was prepared. MiXCR, applied by TCRdb to the PCR reads, yields one record per CDR3 protein. The table shows some 600,000 distinct CDR3 sequences, with 10% to 15% occurring only once. This clonotype appeared many times. The antigen is not known. The germline gives CDR1 SQVTM, CDR2 ANQGSEA. The CDR3 extends over 12 amino acids. Trimming pared 6 bases from V and 0 bases from J, leaving 9 bases between. Findings and caveats of the study: Hyperexpanded clones declined; after one year, newly produced T cells mostly supplied diversity. Several hundred graft clones that had expanded were reportedly the source of alpha-beta T cells about two months after transplant. Surviving recipient cells, namely T cells and thymic progenitors, were the source of high day-60 TCRbeta diversity in some patients.

The sample consisted of PBMCs, mostly from graft donor cells, taken 360 days after TCRalphabeta/CD19-depleted stem cell transplant. This chain connects TRBV29-1 to TRBJ2-7; D call uncertain. This receptor was obtained from a male patient aged 10 to 17 who had a stem cell transplant for acute myeloid leukemia, so the T cells may come from the graft donor. The CDR3 DNA follows: TGCAGCGTCGCTGACCTCTCCTACGAGCAGTACTTC. Protein sequence: CSVADLSYEQYF.